This TCR beta chain was observed in a study of identical twins. General study results and limits: Out-of-frame beta sequences exhibited a weaker degree of excess twin sharing.

Comment on this clonotype: Its antigen is unidentified.

TCRdb re-called the 5' RACE reads with MiXCR, one entry per CDR3 protein. The sample shows about 240,000 distinct CDR3 sequences, over 9.5% of them seen only once. There are 13 residues in the CDR3. Germline CDR1 and CDR2: LNHNV and YYDKDF (reference sequence). The V end was cut by 0 bases, the J end by 0 bases, with 3 bases between. Input material: memory T cells sorted from blood. This chain joins TRBV15 and TRBJ2-7; no clear D gene. This TCR derives from a man aged 50 to 60 in good health. DNA of the CDR3: TGTGCCACCAGCAGAGATCTCTCCTACGAGCAGTACTTC. The encoded protein is CATSRDLSYEQYF. The full variable domain, rest sourced from reference TRBV15 and TRBJ2-7, is DAMVIQNPRYQVTQFGKPVTLSCSQTLNHNVMYWYQQKSSQAPKLLFHYYDKDFNNEADTPDNFQSRRPNTSFCFLDIRSPGLGDTAMYLCATSRDLSYEQYFGPGTRLTVT.